This TCR beta chain came from a study of regulatory T cells in long-lasting Graves disease. This clonotype has ten or more counts. The V and J ends lost 1 base and 0 bases respectively, with 10 bases between them. This CDR3 comprises 16 residues. CDR1 is KGHSH and CDR2 is LQKENI in the germline V gene. Time point reported: newly diagnosed GD, antithyroid drugs for less than 3 months. After RNA was extracted from PBMCs, the TCR library was made from it. Relying on iRepertoire HTBI primers and Arm-PCR of CDR3 regions, the team built TCR beta libraries. MiXCR was run by TCRdb on the multiplex PCR reads, yielding one entry per CDR3 protein. The profile shows about 350,000 distinct CDR3 sequences, 16% of them singletons. The data were also submitted as part of a second study, on T cells in Graves' hyperthyroidism and ophthalmopathy.

The TCR was taken from a woman aged 18-29 years with Graves disease. The specimen was peripheral blood mononuclear cells (PBMCs), collected at new diagnosis, from a patient treated with antithyroid drugs. The genes are TRBV18 and TRBJ2-1; either TRBD1 or TRBD2 may fit D (5 bases each). CDR3 protein: CASSPRGLASYNEQFF. The CDR3 bases are TGTGCCAGCTCACCACGGGGGTTAGCCTCCTACAATGAGCAGTTCTTC. Variable domain in full (rest from reference TRBV18 and TRBJ2-1): NAGVMQNPRHLVRRRGQEARLRCSPMKGHSHVYWYRQLPEEGLKFMVYLQKENIIDESGMPKERFSAEFPKEGPSILRIQQVVRGDSAAYFCASSPRGLASYNEQFFGPGTRLTVL.